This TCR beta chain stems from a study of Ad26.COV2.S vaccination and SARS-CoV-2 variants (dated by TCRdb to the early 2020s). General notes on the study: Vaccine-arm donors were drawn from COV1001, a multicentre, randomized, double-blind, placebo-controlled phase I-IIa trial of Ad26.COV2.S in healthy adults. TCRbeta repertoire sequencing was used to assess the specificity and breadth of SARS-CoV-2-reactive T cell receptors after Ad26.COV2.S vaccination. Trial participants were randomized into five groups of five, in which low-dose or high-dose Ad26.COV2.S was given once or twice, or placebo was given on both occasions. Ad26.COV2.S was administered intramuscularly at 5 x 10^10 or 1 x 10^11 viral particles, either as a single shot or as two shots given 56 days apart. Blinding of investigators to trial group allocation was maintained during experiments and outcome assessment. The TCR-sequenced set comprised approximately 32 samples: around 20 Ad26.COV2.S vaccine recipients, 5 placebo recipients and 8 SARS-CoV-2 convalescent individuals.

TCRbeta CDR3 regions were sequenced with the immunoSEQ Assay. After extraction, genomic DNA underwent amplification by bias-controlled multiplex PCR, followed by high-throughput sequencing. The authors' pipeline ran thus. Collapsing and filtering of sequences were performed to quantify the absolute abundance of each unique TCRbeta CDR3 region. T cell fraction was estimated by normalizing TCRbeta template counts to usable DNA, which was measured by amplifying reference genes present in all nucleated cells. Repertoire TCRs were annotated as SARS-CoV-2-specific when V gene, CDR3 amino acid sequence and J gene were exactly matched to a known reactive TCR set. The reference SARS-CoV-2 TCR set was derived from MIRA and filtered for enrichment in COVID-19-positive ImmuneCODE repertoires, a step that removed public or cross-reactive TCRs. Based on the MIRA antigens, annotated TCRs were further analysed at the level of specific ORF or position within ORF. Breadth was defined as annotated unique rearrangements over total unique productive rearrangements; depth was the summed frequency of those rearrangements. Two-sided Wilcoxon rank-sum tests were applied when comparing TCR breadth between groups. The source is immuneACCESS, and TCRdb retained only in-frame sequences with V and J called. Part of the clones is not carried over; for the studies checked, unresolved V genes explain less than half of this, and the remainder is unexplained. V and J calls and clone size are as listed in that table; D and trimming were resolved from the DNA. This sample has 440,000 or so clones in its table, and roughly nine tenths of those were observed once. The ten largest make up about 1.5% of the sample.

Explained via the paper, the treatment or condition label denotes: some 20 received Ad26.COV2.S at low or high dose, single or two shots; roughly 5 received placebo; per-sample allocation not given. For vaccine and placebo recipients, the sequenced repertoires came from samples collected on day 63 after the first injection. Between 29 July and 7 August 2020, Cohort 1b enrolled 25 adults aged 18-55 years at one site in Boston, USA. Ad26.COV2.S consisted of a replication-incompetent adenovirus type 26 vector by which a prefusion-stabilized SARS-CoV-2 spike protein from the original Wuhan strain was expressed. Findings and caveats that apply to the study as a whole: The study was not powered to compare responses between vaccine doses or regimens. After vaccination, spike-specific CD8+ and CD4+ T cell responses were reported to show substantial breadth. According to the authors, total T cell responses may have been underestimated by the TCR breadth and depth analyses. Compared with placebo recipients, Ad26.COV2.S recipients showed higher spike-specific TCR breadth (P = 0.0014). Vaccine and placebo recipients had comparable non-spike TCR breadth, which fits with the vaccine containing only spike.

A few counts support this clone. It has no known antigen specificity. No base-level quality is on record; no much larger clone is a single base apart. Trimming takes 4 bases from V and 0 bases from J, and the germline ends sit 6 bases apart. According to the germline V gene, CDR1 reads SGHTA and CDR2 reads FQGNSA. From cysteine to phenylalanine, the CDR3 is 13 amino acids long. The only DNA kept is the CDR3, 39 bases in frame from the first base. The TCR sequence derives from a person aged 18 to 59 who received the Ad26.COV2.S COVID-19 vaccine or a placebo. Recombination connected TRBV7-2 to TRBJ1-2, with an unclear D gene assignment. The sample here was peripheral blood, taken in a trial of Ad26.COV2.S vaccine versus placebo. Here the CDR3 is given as CASSSRSNYGYTF. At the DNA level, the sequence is TGTGCCAGCAGCTCCCGATCTAACTATGGCTACACCTTC.